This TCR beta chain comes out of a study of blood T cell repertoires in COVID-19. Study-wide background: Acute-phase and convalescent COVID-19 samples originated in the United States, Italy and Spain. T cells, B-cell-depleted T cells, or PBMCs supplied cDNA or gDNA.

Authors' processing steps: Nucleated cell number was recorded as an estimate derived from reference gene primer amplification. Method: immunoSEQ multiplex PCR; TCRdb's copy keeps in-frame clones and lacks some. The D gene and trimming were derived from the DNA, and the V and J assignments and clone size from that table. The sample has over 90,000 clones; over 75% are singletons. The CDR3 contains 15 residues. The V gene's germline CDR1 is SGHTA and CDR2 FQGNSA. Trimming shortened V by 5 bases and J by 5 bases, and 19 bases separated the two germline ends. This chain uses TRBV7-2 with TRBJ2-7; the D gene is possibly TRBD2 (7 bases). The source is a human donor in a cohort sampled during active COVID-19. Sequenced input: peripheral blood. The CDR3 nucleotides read TGTGCCAGCAGCCGCGGCCCGGGGGGCGGCCACGAGCAGTACTTC. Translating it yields CASSRGPGGGHEQYF.